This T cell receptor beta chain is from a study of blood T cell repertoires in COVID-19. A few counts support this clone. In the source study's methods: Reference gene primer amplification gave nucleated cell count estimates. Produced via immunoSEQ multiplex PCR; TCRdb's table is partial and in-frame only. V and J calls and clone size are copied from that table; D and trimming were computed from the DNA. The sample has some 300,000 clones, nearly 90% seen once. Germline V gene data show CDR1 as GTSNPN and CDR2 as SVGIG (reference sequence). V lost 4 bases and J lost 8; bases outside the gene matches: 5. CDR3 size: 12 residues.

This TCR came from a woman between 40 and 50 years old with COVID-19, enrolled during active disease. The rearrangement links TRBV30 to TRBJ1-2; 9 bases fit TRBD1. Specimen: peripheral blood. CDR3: CAWTRDREGYTF. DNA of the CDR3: TGTGCCTGGACCAGGGACAGGGAAGGCTACACCTTC. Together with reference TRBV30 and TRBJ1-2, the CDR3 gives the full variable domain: SQTIHQWPATLVQPVGSPLSLECTVEGTSNPNLYWYRQAAGRGLQLLFYSVGIGQISSEVPQNLSASRPQDRQFILSSKKLLLSDSGFYLCAWTRDREGYTFGSGTRLTVV.